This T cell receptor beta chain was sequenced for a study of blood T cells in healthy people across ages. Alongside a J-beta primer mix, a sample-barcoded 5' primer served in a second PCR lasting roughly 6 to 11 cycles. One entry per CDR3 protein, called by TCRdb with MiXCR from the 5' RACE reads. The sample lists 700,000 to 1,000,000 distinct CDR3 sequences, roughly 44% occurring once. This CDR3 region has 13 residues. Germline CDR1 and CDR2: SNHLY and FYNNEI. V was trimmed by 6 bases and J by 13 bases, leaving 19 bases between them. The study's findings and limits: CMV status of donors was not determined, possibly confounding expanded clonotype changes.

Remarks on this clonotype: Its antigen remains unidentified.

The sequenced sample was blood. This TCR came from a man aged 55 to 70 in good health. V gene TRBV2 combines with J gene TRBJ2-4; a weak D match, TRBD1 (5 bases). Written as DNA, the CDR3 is TGTGCCAGCAGGGACGAAGTTCTAAAGGGGCAGTACTTC. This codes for CASRDEVLKGQYF.